This T cell receptor (beta chain) was sequenced during a study of T cells in women clearing cervical HPV infection. The wider study: Control women cleared a single incident HPV16 infection within 12 months. Blood came at first lesion visit for cases, post-clearance for controls. Only a few women had HLA typing results available.

Only in-frame clones appear in the TCRdb table, and some are missing; sequencing was by immunoSEQ multiplex PCR. Reported are tens of thousands of clones; the ten largest clones contain about 22%. Comments on this clone: The CDR3 is cut off 3 residues early in the read; its end comes from the germline J gene.

The CDR3 contains 15 residues. V dropped 5 bases and J dropped 4 bases, with 16 bases sitting between them. Germline lookup yields CDR1 SGHTA and CDR2 FQGTGA. The sequenced material came from blood buffy coat. The V call is TRBV7-3, the J call TRBJ2-3; D is undetermined. This TCR came from a woman between 18 and 75 years old with a cervical HPV16 infection that either progressed to CIN3+ or cleared (not recorded which). The CDR3 loop is CASSPLFGGSDTQYF. The CDR3 DNA, read in part, is TGTGCCAGCAGCCCATTGTTTGGCGGCTCAGATACG.